This record concerns one T cell receptor (beta chain) sequence. Libraries were prepared by immunoSEQ multiplex PCR; TCRdb keeps only in-frame clonotypes and omits some of them. Of about 220,000 clones detected, approximately 85% appear once; the ten largest clones hold 2.4%. The sample belongs to a study of blood T cell repertoires in COVID-19. Trimming pared 0 bases from V and 3 bases from J, leaving 10 bases between. CDR1 and CDR2 (germline): SGHDT, YYEEEE. The CDR3 covers 14 residues. The chain joins TRBV5-6 to TRBJ2-7; tentatively, D is TRBD2 (5 bases). This sequence originates from a woman aged 70-85 years with COVID-19, enrolled during active disease. Source material: peripheral blood. The CDR3 loop is CASSLEFGDYEQYF. The DNA of the CDR3 is TGTGCCAGCAGCTTGGAGTTCGGGGACTACGAGCAGTACTTC.